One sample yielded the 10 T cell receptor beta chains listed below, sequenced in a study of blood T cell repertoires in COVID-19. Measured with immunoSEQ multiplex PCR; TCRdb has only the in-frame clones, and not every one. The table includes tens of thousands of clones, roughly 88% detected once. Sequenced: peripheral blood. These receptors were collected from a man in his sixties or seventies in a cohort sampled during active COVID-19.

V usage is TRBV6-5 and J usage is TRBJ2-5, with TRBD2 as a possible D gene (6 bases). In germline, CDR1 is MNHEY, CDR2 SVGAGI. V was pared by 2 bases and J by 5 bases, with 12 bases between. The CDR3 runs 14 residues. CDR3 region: CASSYSGEAETQYF. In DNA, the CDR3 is TGTGCCAGCAGTTACAGTGGGGAGGCCGAGACCCAGTACTTC.

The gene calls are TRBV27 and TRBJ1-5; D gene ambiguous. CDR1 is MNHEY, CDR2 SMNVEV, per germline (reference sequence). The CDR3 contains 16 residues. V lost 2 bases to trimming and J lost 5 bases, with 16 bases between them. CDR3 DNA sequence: TGTGCCAGCAGTTTAAACCCAGTGAGAGGTGATCAGCCCCAGCATTTT. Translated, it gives CASSLNPVRGDQPQHF.

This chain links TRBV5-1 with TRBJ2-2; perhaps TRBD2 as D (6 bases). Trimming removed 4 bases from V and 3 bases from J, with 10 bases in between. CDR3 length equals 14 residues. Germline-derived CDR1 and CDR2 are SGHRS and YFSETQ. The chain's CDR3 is CASSGRTDTGELFF. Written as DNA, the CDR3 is TGCGCCAGCAGCGGGAGGACGGACACCGGGGAGCTGTTTTTT.

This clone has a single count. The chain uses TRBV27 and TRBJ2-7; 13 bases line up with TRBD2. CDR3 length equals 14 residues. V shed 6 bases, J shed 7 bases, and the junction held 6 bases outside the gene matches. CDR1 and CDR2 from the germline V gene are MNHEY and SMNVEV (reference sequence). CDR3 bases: TGTGCCAGCAGGCCGCCGGGACTAGCGGGGGAGCAGTACTTC. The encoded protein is CASRPPGLAGEQYF.

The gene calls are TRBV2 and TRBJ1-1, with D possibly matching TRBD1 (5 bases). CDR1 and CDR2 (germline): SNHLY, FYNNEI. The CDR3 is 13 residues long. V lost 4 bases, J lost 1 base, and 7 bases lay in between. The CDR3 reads CASSAQENTEAFF. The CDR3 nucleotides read TGTGCCAGCAGTGCACAGGAGAACACTGAAGCTTTCTTT.

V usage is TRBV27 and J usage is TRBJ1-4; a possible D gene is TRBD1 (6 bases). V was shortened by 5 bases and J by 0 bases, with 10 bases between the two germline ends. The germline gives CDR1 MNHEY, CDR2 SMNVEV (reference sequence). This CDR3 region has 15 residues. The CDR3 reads CASSVNRATNEKLFF. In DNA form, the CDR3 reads TGTGCCAGCAGTGTAAACAGGGCAACTAATGAAAAACTGTTTTTT.

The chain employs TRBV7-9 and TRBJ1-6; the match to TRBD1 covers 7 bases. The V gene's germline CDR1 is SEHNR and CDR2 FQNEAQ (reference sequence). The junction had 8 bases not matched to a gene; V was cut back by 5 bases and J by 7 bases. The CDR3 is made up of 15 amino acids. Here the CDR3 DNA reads TGTGCCAGCAGCCCCCCCTGGACAGGAAATTCACCCCTCCACTTT. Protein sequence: CASSPPWTGNSPLHF.

The CDR3 region has the DNA TGCGCCAGCAGCTCAGCCCAAACCAGCGGCAAGGGGGCCGAGCAGTACTTC. Protein sequence: CASSSAQTSGKGAEQYF. The rearrangement links TRBV5-1 to TRBJ2-7; 7 bases agree with TRBD1. This CDR3 is 17 amino acids long. V was pared by 3 bases and J by 6 bases, with 18 bases of the junction left unmatched. The V gene's germline CDR1 is SGHRS and CDR2 YFSETQ. The full variable domain, in which reference TRBV5-1 and TRBJ2-7 provide the parts outside the CDR3, is KAGVTQTPRYLIKTRGQQVTLSCSPISGHRSVSWYQQTPGQGLQFLFEYFSETQRNKGNFPGRFSGRQFSNSRSEMNVSTLELGDSALYLCASSSAQTSGKGAEQYFGPGTRLTVT.

The CDR3 reads CASSLGLGTSGRTDTQYF. The CDR3 bases are TGTGCCAGCAGCTTAGGCCTCGGGACTAGCGGACGCACAGATACGCAGTATTTT. The rearrangement links TRBV7-3 to TRBJ2-3, with 11 bases that match TRBD2. The germline CDR1 and CDR2 sequences are SGHTA and FQGTGA. The length of the CDR3 is 18 residues. The trim removed 2 bases at V and 1 base at J, leaving 8 bases unmatched.

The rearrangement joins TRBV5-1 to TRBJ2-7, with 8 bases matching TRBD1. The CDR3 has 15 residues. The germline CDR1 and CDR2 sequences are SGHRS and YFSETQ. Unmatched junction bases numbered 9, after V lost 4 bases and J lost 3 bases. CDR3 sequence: CASSEDRANFYEQYF. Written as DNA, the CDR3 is TGCGCCAGCAGCGAGGACAGGGCGAACTTCTACGAGCAGTACTTC.